This T cell receptor beta chain was sequenced for a study of cytomegalovirus exposure and HLA in healthy donors (dated by TCRdb to 2016 to 2017). Background for the entire study: According to an earlier analysis of several hundred of the donors, 150 million to 200 million T cells yielded roughly 110 million unique TCR beta sequences and approximately 300 Gb of sequence data. Donor age, sex, ethnicity and CMV serostatus were compiled together with the repertoire data. Rather than drawing on any new phenotypic data, the later analysis identified candidate immune exposures from TCR beta sequences and the way those sequences occurred across donors. Among some 400 genotyped donors of the cohort, an average of roughly 230,000 unique TCR beta nucleotide sequences was sequenced per donor, of which 15% to 20% were non-productive. HLA typing covered class I and class II loci at four-digit resolution. The number of donors typed differed by locus, with 629-630 for A, B, C, DRB1 and DQB1, around 500 for DQA1, under 610 for DPA1, and 400 to 490 for DPB1. The study used immunosequencing to profile the T cell repertoires of approximately 640 subjects and linked those repertoires to cytomegalovirus serostatus. Because of strong linkage in the cohort, a handful of DR-DQ haplotypes were treated as single units for association and clustering. To decide whether each TCR beta V gene segment behaved as functional or pseudogenic, an earlier analysis of fewer than 750 of the donors relied on high-throughput TCR beta sequencing. To predict cytomegalovirus infection status, the study brought together high-throughput TCR immunosequencing, statistical association of individual TCRs with disease status, and machine learning. In a later genetic analysis, genome-wide SNP genotypes for about three fifths of the roughly 670 donors were used, and that subset was treated as a discovery cohort. All discovery cohort repertoires had been generated on a single sequencing platform. In a later analysis, previously published TCR beta repertoires from 500 to 750 donors were re-analyzed and high-resolution HLA genotyping was added so that TCR occurrence patterns could be studied. The aim of the study was to test whether cataloging public T cell receptors could identify signatures of past pathogen exposure. Along with the roughly 610-subject first cohort, a separate validation cohort of over a hundred different subjects was used. An early release covering about 600 HLA-typed donors comprised approximately 290 gigabases of sequencing data and around 86 million unique TCR sequences. Of the 300 to 450 genotyped donors, roughly 80% fell in the genetic ancestry cluster associated with self-reported Caucasian donors.

A remark on this clone: There is no known antigen for this receptor. No base-level quality is on record; no much larger clone is a single base apart.

The cohort was made up of under 800 healthy bone marrow donors. All cohort members were sampled while nominally healthy, although unrecorded immune exposures were likely present. The donor was CMV seropositive and was included in the group of 250 to 300 seropositive cohort members. A peripheral blood sample was provided by each donor, and peripheral blood mononuclear cells were used for TCR beta sequencing. Genomic DNA was extracted from the blood cell samples with the Qiagen DNeasy Blood Extraction Kit. From V the trimming removes 2 bases and from J it removes 4 bases, while the gene matches leave 4 bases of the junction unaccounted for. Including the terminal cysteine and phenylalanine, the CDR3 comprises 15 residues. Left in the record is the CDR3 DNA by itself, 45 bases read in frame from the first base. As encoded in the germline V gene, CDR1 is MNHEY while CDR2 is SVGAGI. Library preparation was by the immunoSEQ multiplex PCR assay. A mixture of 60 forward primers for TCR Vbeta segments and 13 reverse primers for TCR Jbeta segments was used in the multiplex PCR. The CDR3 region of rearranged TCR beta genes was amplified from genomic DNA by a multiplex PCR assay. The Illumina HiSeq System was used to sequence the amplified TCR beta libraries as 87-base-pair reads. The original methods were these. Across the 500 to 700 repertoires, a later analysis counted tens of millions of unique TCR beta chains, roughly 11 million of which were shared by at least two donors. Raw reads were error-corrected and collapsed into unique sequences by a nearest-neighbor algorithm in which closely related sequences were merged to remove PCR and sequencing errors. To assign V, D and J gene segments, CDR3 sequences were aligned to IMGT reference sequences. For a sequence to be retained, a match of at least six nucleotides to both a V gene segment and a J gene segment was required. Rearrangements were called productive when the CDR3 lacked stop codons and stayed in frame with V and J; all others were non-productive. Following IMGT convention, CDR3 was defined as the stretch from the second conserved V-encoded cysteine up to the conserved J-encoded phenylalanine. The earlier analysis of some 580 of the donors excluded any sequence lacking an unambiguous match to a single V gene segment. An earlier analysis of approximately 590 of the donors called V segments functional above 56.7% productive rearrangements and segregating when the between-donor standard deviation exceeded 5%. A statistical classification framework was built for diagnosing cytomegalovirus status from the catalog of TCR beta chain sequences. In a later analysis, V and J genes were assigned by comparing TCR nucleotide sequences against IMGT/GENE-DB human TR gene sequences. The TCRdist pipeline was used in a later analysis to assign CDR3 sequences and most-parsimonious VDJ recombination scenarios. In a later analysis, every TCR beta chain was defined by the combination of its CDR3 amino acid sequence and its V-gene family, and reads without a unique V-gene family were dropped. To address suspected cross-contamination and a sequencing artifact, a later analysis removed around 600 highly shared, low-generation-probability nucleotide sequences. For each public chain, a later analysis derived a clonal expansion index from normalized ranks of inferred template counts within each repertoire. A later analysis computed generation probabilities with a VDJ recombination model fitted to out-of-frame rearrangements, and checked the results against IGoR. In a later analysis, TCR-TCR, TCR-HLA and TCR-CMV co-occurrence was scored with hypergeometric tests, and a repertoire-size bias correction was applied to TCR pairs. A later analysis estimated false discovery rates by permuting HLA or CMV assignments 20 times. In a later analysis, co-occurring TCRs were grouped using DBSCAN, with TCRdist sequence similarity added in when clustering inside HLA-allele-positive subsets. Co-occurrence clustering excluded repertoires with fewer than 30,000 or more than 120,000 public chains, plus five with anomalous nucleotide sharing. TCRdb took this table from immuneACCESS and kept in-frame rearrangements with V and J called. Such tables lack part of the clones; where checked against another copy, unresolved V genes explain under half of the gap, and the rest is unexplained. That table gives V, J and clone size, and the DNA gave D and trimming. For this sample the table gives around 180,000 clones, of which about 83% were detected only once. Under 5% of the sample goes to the ten largest clones.

The research as a whole found: Most TCR sequences were observed very rarely across donors, whereas some public TCRs were present in many individuals. Linkage disequilibrium might explain the correlated functional status among segregating V segments, but an unknown experimental factor could not be ruled out. Because counts were too low, around 17 rarely observed V segments, including chromosome 9 orphons, were left out of the earlier analysis of approximately 580 of the donors. Assigning TCR associations to individual alleles was difficult when HLA alleles, especially DR and DQ, strongly co-occurred. In an earlier analysis of roughly 560 of the donors, most TCR beta V segments were observed in productive rearrangements about 90% or about 30% of the time, broadly matching IMGT annotations. Specific HLA alleles were associated with 15,000 to 20,000 TCR beta sequences at a false discovery rate of 0.05 in a later analysis. Only TCR beta chains were sequenced in this cohort, and the absence of alpha or paired-chain data limited detectable features. In both the original and validation cohorts, the classifier was reported to diagnose cytomegalovirus status with high specificity and sensitivity. In vitro tests confirmed that a few of the cytomegalovirus-associated TCR beta chains recognize cytomegalovirus antigens. Most CMV-associated TCR beta chains appeared to be HLA-restricted in a later analysis, and the HLA associations seemed to be driven largely by CMV exposure. In a later genetic analysis, fewer N-insertions in productive TCRs were reported among donors in an Asian-associated ancestry cluster than the roughly 670-donor mean. In a later analysis, HLA-associated TCR beta chains showed more clonal expansion and lower generation probabilities than non-associated chains that were equally common. Sequencing depth was assumed to be roughly uniform across donors in the presence/absence analyses, though that assumption may not hold. Immune exposure information for the cohort was limited to CMV serostatus. A cluster of highly shared sequence variants was judged likely to be a technical artifact of the sequencing pipeline. Because the 87-base-pair reads could not distinguish some IMGT-functional V segments, including TRBV6-2 and TRBV6-3, those segments were excluded. A total of some 180 TCR beta chains were listed by the study as associated with cytomegalovirus. Because HLA typing was missing for some donors at each locus, association tests included only the typed subset. In a later genetic analysis, a missense DCLRE1C variant was associated with V-gene and J-gene trimming of TCR beta chains, and the association was replicated in an independent cohort. According to a later analysis, parvovirus B19, influenza, CMV and Epstein-Barr virus appeared linked to several top co-occurrence clusters. It was suggested by the authors that the approach could potentially be generalized to other disease states and immunological phenotypes. A further reported finding was that TCR beta sequences accurately predicted the HLA-A and HLA-B alleles for most subjects in the first cohort. In a later analysis, the rate of TCR association differed among HLA loci, with DRB1 alleles having the most associated TCRs and HLA-C alleles having the fewest.

The chain employs TRBV6-5 and TRBJ2-1; 8 bases in the middle match TRBD2. Sequencing input: PBMCs. This TCR was recovered from a girl aged 10-17 years in good health and CMV-seropositive. The CDR3 sequence is CASSYQAGGYNEQFF. The nucleotides are TGTGCCAGCAGTTACCAGGCGGGGGGATACAATGAGCAGTTCTTC.